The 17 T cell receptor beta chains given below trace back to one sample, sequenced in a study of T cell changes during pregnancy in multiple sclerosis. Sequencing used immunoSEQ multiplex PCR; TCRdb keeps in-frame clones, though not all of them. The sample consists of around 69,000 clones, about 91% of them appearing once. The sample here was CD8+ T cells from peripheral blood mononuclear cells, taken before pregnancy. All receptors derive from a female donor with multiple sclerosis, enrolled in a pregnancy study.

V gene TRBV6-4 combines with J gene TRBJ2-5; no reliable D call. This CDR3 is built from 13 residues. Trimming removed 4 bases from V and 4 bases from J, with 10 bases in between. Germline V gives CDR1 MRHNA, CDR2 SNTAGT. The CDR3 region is CASSAGFGETQYF. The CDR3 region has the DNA TGTGCCAGCAGTGCAGGTTTTGGAGAGACCCAGTACTTC.

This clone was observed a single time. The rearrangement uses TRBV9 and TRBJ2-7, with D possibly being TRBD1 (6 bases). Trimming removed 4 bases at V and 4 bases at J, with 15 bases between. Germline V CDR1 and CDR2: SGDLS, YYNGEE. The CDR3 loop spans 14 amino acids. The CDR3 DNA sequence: TGTGCCAGCAGCCCGCGACAGGACCGGTACGAGCAGTACTTC. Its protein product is CASSPRQDRYEQYF.

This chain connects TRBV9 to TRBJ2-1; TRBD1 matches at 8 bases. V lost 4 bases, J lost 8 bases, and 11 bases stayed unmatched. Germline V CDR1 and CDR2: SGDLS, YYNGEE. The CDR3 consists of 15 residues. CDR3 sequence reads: CASSQDRGFGHEQFF. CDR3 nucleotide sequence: TGTGCCAGCAGCCAAGACAGGGGTTTTGGCCATGAGCAGTTCTTC.

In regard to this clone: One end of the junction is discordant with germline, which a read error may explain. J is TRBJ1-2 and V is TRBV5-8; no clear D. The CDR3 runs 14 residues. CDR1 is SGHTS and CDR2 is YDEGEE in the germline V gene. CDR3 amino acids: CASSPGPTLYGCTF. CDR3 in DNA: TGTGCCAGCAGCCCGGGTCCTACCCTCTATGGCTGCACCTTC.

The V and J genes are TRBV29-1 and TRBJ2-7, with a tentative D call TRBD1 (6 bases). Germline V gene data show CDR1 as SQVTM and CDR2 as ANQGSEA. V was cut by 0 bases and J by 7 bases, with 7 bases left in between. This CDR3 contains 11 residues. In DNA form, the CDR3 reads TGCAGCGTTGAAGAAGGGGGAGAGCAGTACTTC. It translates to CSVEEGGEQYF.

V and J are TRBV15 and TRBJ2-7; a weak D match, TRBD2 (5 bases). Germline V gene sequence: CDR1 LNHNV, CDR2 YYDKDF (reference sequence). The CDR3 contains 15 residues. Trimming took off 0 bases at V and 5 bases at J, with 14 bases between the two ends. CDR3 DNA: TGTGCCACCAGCAGAGATGGAAACGAGGGCGACGAGCAGTACTTC. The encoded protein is CATSRDGNEGDEQYF.

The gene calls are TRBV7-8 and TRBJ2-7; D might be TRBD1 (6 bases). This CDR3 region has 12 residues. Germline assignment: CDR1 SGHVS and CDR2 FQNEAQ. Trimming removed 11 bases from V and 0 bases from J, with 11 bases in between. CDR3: CALVDSSYEQYF. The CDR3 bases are TGTGCCCTTGTGGACAGCTCCTACGAGCAGTACTTC. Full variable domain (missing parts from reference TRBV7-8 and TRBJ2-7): GAGVSQSPRYKVAKRGQDVALRCDPISGHVSLFWYQQALGQGPEFLTYFQNEAQLDKSGLPSDRFFAERPEGSVSTLKIQRTQQEDSAVYLCALVDSSYEQYFGPGTRLTVT.

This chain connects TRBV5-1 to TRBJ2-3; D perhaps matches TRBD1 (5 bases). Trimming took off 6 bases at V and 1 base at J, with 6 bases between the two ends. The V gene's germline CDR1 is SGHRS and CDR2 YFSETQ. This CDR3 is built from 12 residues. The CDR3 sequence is CASTQGTDTQYF. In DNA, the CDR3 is TGCGCCAGCACACAGGGCACAGATACGCAGTATTTT.

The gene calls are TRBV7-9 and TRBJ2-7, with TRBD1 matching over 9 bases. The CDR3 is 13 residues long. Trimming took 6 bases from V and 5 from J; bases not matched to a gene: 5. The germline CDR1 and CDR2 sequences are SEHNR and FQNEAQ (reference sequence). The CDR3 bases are TGTGCCAGCAGTCGGGACAGGGTCCACGAGCAGTACTTC. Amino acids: CASSRDRVHEQYF.

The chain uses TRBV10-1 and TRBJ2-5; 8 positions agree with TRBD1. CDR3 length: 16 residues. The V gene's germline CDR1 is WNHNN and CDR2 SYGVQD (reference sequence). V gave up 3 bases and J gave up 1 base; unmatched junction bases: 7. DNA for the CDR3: TGCGCCAGCAGTGATTCCTTGGGACAGGCCCAAGAGACCCAGTACTTC. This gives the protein CASSDSLGQAQETQYF.

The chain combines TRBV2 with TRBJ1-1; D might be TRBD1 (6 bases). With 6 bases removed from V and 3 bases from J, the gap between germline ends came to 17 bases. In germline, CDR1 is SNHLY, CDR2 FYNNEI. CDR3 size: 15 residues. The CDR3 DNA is TGTGCCAGCAGGGACGGGCAGGGGTGGTACACTGAAGCTTTCTTT. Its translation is CASRDGQGWYTEAFF.

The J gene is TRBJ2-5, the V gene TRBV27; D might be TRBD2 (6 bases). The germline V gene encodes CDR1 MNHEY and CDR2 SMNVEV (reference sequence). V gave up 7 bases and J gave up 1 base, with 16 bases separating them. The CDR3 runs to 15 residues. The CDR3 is CASKVLMGGQETQYF. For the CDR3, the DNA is TGTGCCAGCAAAGTCCTTATGGGGGGCCAAGAGACCCAGTACTTC.

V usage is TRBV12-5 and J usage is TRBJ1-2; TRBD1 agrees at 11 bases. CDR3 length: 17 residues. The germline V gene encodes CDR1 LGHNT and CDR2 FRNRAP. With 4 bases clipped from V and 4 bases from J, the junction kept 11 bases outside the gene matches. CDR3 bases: TGTGCTAGTGGTTCCTGGACAGGGGGCGCTGGAATCTATGGCTACACCTTC. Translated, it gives CASGSWTGGAGIYGYTF.

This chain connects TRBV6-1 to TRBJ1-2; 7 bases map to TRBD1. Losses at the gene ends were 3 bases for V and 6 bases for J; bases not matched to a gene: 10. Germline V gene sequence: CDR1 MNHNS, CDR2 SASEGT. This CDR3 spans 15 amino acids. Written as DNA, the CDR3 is TGTGCCAGCAGTGAGGGGTTAGGGGGCATGGATGGCTACACCTTC. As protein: CASSEGLGGMDGYTF.

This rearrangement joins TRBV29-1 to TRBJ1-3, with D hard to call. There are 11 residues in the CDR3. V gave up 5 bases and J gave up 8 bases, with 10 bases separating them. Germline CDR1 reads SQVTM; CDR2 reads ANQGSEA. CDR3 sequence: CSVPDRDTIYF. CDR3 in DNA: TGCAGCGTTCCCGACCGGGACACCATATATTTT. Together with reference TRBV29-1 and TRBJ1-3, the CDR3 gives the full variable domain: SAVISQKPSRDICQRGTSLTIQCQVDSQVTMMFWYRQQPGQSLTLIATANQGSEATYESGFVIDKFPISRPNLTFSTLTVSNMSPEDSSIYLCSVPDRDTIYFGEGSWLTVV.

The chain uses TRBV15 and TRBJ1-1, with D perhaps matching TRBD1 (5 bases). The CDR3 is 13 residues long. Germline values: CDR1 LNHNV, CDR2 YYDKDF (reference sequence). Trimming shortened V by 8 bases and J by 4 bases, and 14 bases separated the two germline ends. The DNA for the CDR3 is TGTGCCACCGCTGGGGGAGGTTTCACTGAAGCTTTCTTT. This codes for CATAGGGFTEAFF.

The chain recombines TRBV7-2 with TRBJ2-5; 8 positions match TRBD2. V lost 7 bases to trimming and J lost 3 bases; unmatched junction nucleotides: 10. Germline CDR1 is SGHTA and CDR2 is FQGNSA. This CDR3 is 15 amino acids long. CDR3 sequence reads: CASTPPEGLEETQYF. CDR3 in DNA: TGTGCCAGCACCCCACCTGAGGGACTAGAAGAGACCCAGTACTTC.